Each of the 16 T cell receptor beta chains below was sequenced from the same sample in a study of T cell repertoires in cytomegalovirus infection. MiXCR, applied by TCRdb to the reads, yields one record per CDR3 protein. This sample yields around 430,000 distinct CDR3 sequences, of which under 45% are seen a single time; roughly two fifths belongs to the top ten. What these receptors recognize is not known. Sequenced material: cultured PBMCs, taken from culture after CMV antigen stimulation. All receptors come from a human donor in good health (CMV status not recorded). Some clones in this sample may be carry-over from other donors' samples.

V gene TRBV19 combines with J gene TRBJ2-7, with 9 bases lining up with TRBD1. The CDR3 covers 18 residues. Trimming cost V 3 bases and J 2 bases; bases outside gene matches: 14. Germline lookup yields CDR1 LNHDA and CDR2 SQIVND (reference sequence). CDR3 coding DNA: TGTGCCAGTAGTATTCAGCATGGAGGGACAGGGACCCCCTACGAGCAGTACTTC. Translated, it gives CASSIQHGGTGTPYEQYF.

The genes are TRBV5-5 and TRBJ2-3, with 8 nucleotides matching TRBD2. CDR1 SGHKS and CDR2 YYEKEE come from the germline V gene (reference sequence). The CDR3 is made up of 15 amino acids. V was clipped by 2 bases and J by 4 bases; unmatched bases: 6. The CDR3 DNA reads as TGTGCCAGCAGCTTACTAGCGGTTCTCCCAGATACGCAGTATTTT. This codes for CASSLLAVLPDTQYF.

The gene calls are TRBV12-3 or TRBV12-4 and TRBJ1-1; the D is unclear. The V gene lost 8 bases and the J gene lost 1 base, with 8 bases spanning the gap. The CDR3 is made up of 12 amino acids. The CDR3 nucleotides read TGTGCCAGCCCCCCCAAGAACACTGAAGCTTTCTTT. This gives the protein CASPPKNTEAFF.

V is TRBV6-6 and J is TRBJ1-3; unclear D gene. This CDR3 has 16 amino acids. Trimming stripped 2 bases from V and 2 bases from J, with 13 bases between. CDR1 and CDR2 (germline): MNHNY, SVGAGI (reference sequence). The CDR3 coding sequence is TGTGCCAGCAGTTACCCACAGATGGGCCCTGGAAACACCATATATTTT. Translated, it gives CASSYPQMGPGNTIYF.

The CDR3 region has the DNA TGTGCCAGTAAGCCGGCGGGGGGAACCGGGGAGCTGTTTTTT. Its translation is CASKPAGGTGELFF. V and J are TRBV19 and TRBJ2-2, with 8 bases matching TRBD2. The junction had 6 bases not matched to a gene; V was cut back by 7 bases and J by 5 bases. Germline CDR1 LNHDA, CDR2 SQIVND (reference sequence). The CDR3 totals 14 residues.

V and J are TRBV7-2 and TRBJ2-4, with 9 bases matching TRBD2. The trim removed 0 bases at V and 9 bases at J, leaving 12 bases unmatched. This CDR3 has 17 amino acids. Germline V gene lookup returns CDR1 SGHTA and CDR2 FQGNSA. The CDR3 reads CASSLASGRSGSVIQYF. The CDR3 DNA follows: TGTGCCAGCAGCTTAGCCTCGGGGCGTAGCGGGAGTGTCATTCAGTACTTC.

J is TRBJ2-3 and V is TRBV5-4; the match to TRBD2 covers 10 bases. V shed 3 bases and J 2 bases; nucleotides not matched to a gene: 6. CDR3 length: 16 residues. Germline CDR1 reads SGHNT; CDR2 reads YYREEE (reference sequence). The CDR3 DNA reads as TGTGCCAGCAGCTCCCGACTAGCGGGCTACACAGATACGCAGTATTTT. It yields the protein CASSSRLAGYTDTQYF. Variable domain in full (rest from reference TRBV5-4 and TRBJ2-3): ETGVTQSPTHLIKTRGQQVTLRCSSQSGHNTVSWYQQALGQGPQFIFQYYREEENGRGNFPPRFSGLQFPNYSSELNVNALELDDSALYLCASSSRLAGYTDTQYFGPGTRLTVL.

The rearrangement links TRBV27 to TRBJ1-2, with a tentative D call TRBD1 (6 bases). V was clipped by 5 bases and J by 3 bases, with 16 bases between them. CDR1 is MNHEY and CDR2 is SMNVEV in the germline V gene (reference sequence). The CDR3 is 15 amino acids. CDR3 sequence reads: CASSPSRRGYYGYTF. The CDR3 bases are TGTGCCAGCAGTCCTTCCCGCAGGGGTTACTATGGCTACACCTTC.

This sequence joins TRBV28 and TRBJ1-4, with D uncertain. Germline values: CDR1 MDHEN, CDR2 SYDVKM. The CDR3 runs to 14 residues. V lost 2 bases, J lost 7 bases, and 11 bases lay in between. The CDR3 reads CASSLQANPEKLFF. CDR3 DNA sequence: TGTGCCAGCAGTTTACAGGCGAATCCTGAAAAACTGTTTTTT.

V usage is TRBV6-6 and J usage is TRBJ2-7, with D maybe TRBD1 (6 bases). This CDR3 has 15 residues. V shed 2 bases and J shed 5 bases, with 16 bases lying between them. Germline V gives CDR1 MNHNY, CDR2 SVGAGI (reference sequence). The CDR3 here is CASSYPPGVDNEQYF. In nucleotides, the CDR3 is TGTGCCAGCAGTTACCCCCCAGGGGTGGACAACGAGCAGTACTTC.

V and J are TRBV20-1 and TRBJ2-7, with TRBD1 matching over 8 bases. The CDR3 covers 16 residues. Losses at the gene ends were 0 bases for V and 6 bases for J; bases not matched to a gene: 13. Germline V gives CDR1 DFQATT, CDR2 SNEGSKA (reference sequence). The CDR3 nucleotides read TGCAGTGCTAGAGATGCAGGGCAGGGGGCCTCAGGCGAGCAGTACTTC. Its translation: CSARDAGQGASGEQYF.

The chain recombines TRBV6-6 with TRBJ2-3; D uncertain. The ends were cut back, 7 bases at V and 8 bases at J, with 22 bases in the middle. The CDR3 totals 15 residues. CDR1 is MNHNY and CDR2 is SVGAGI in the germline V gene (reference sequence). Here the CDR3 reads CASMSGAPLAGTQYF. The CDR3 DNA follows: TGTGCCAGCATGTCGGGTGCCCCTCTTGCTGGTACGCAGTATTTT.

Here the CDR3 reads CASSPSGQKNTGELFF. The CDR3 DNA sequence: TGTGCCAGCAGCCCTAGCGGGCAAAAGAACACCGGGGAGCTGTTTTTT. The chain is built from TRBV7-2 and TRBJ2-2, with TRBD2 matching 8 bases. The V and J ends lost 5 bases and 1 base, in that order; junction bases with no gene match: 6. The length of the CDR3 is 16 residues. The germline CDR1 and CDR2 sequences are SGHTA and FQGNSA.

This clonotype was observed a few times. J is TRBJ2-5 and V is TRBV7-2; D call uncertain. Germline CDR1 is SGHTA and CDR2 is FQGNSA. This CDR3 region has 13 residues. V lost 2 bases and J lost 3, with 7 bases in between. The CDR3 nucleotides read TGTGCCAGCAGCTTATTTGCCAAAGAGACCCAGTACTTC. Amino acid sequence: CASSLFAKETQYF.

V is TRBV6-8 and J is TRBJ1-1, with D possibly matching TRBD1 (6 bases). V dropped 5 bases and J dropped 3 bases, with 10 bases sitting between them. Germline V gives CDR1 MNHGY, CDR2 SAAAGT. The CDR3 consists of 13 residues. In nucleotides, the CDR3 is TGTGCCAGCAGTAAACAGGGTGACACTGAAGCTTTCTTT. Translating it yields CASSKQGDTEAFF.

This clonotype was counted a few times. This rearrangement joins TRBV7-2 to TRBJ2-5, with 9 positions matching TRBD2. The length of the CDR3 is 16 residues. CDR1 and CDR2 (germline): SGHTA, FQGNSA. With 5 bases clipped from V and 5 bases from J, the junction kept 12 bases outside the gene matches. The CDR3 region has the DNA TGTGCCAGCAGCCTGCGACTGGCGGGGGGGCTGGAGACCCAGTACTTC. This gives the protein CASSLRLAGGLETQYF.